This T cell receptor beta chain was observed in a study of T cells in Graves' hyperthyroidism and ophthalmopathy. The CDR3 is made up of 15 amino acids. Trimming at V came to 4 bases and at J to 2 bases, leaving 5 bases not matched to a gene. Looked up from germline, CDR1 is SGHDN and CDR2 is FVKESK. In the ophthalmopathy cohort, Clinical Activity Score was at least 3, NOSPECS grade at least 4, and duration under 3 months. The diagnoses drew upon clinical symptoms, serum thyroxine and TRAb, thyroid ultrasound and orbital computed tomography. RNA transcripts served as the template for amplifying TCR beta CDR3 regions. TCR CDR3 regions were first amplified by RT-PCR with HTBI primers. TCRdb itself ran the multiplex PCR reads through MiXCR, one entry per CDR3 protein. The sample has 300,000 to 500,000 distinct CDR3 sequences; over 11% are singletons. This clonotype was counted many times.

The sequence derives from a man aged 45-65 years with Graves' ophthalmopathy. The chain links TRBV14 to TRBJ2-5; the match to TRBD1 covers 9 bases. Sequenced input: blood. CDR3 sequence (DNA): TGTGCCAGCAGCCGGTGGGGACAGGGACAAGAGACCCAGTACTTC. This encodes CASSRWGQGQETQYF. Complete variable domain (other parts from reference TRBV14 and TRBJ2-5): EAGVTQFPSHSVIEKGQTVTLRCDPISGHDNLYWYRRVMGKEIKFLLHFVKESKQDESGMPNNRFLAERTGGTYSTLKVQPAELEDSGVYFCASSRWGQGQETQYFGPGTRLLVL.